This T cell receptor (beta chain) was captured in a study of T cells and Merkel cell carcinoma outcomes. The repertoire was sequenced with immunoSEQ multiplex PCR; TCRdb's copy has only in-frame clones and lacks some. Here the sample spans about 3,000 clones, about three quarters being singletons. This clone was seen a handful of times. Its antigen remains unknown. Germline CDR1 is SGHRS and CDR2 is YFSETQ. V dropped 5 bases and J dropped 0 bases, with 13 bases sitting between them. The CDR3 is made up of 15 amino acids. Whole-study findings and limits: Reportedly, T-cell repertoire with density predicts Merkel cell carcinoma outcomes.

Specimen: tumor tissue from Merkel cell carcinoma. The receptor was isolated from a human donor with Merkel cell carcinoma. V usage is TRBV5-1 and J usage is TRBJ2-3, with D uncertain. CDR3 sequence reads: CASRSDPGSTDTQYF. CDR3 nucleotides: TGCGCCAGCAGATCAGACCCAGGAAGCACAGATACGCAGTATTTT.